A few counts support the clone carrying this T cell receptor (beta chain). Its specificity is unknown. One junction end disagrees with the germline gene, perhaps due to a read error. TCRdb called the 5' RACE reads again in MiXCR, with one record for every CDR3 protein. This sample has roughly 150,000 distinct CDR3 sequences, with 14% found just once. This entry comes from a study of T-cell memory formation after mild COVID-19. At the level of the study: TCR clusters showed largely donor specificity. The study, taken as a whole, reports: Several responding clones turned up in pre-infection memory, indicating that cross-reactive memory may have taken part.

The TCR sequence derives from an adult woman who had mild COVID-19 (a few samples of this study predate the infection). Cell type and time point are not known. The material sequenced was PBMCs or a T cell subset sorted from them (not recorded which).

The CDR3: CATSGDWETQYF. The CDR3 region has the DNA TGTGCCACCAGCGGAGACTGGGAGACCCAGTACTTC. The chain carries TRBV15 and TRBJ2-5; D call uncertain. Germline V gene sequence: CDR1 LNHNV, CDR2 YYDKDF (reference sequence). CDR3 length: 12 residues.